This is a list of T cell receptor beta chains from one sample in a study of T-cell reconstitution after alpha-beta-depleted transplantation in children. TCRdb reprocessed the PCR reads via MiXCR and lists one record per CDR3 protein. The table lists some 840,000 distinct CDR3 sequences, 16% of them singletons. Here the sequenced sample was PBMCs, mostly from graft donor cells, taken 360 days after TCRalphabeta/CD19-depleted stem cell transplant. These receptors all stem from a male patient younger than 18 who had a stem cell transplant for acute lymphoblastic leukemia, so the T cells may come from the graft donor. Each CDR3 is given with its conserved first and last residue. The D gene is left open where the match is weak. A row's size may be missing; if present it is once, few, many or a size class.

CDR3,DNA,J,size,V,D
CASSEFGGQYEQYF,TGTGCCAGCAGTGAATTTGGGGGCCAGTACGAGCAGTACTTC,TRBJ2-7,many,TRBV25-1,NA
CSARDRTGKGFLLSYEQYF,TGCAGTGCTAGAGATCGGACAGGGAAAGGTTTTTTACTCTCCTACGAGCAGTACTTC,TRBJ2-7,NA,TRBV20-1,TRBD1
CASSSLIFQGAQAKNIQYF,TGTGCCAGCAGTTCCCTAATATTTCAGGGGGCCCAAGCCAAAAACATTCAGTACTTC,TRBJ2-4,NA,TRBV27,TRBD1
CSASPEARSSYNEQFF,TGCAGTGCTAGTCCGGAAGCGCGAAGCTCCTACAATGAGCAGTTCTTC,TRBJ2-1,NA,TRBV20-1,NA
CASSVGANTGPNQPQHF,TGTGCCAGCAGCGTAGGAGCCAACACAGGGCCCAATCAGCCCCAGCATTTT,TRBJ1-5,few,TRBV9,NA
CASKPEQETQYF,TGTGCCAGCAAACCGGAACAAGAGACCCAGTACTTC,TRBJ2-5,NA,TRBV6-6,NA
CSASPVPLTEQFF,TGCAGTGCTAGTCCAGTCCCCCTAACTGAGCAGTTCTTC,TRBJ2-1,many,TRBV20-1,NA
CASSGLQGRHEKLFF,TGTGCCAGCAGCGGACTACAGGGGCGGCACGAAAAACTGTTTTTT,TRBJ1-4,few,TRBV9,TRBD1
CASSSPAYNEQFF,TGTGCCAGCAGCTCCCCGGCCTACAATGAGCAGTTCTTC,TRBJ2-1,few,TRBV7-3,NA
CASSFPRSSYNEQFF,TGTGCCAGCAGCTTCCCCAGGAGCTCCTACAATGAGCAGTTCTTC,TRBJ2-1,few,TRBV13,NA
CASRWGTSVYNEQFF,TGTGCCAGTAGGTGGGGGACTAGCGTTTACAATGAGCAGTTCTTC,TRBJ2-1,NA,TRBV19,TRBD2
CSASRGDRTNTGELFF,TGCAGTGCTAGTAGAGGGGACAGGACGAACACCGGGGAGCTGTTTTTT,TRBJ2-2,many,TRBV20-1,TRBD1
CASRWGARTGELFF,TGCGCCAGCCGATGGGGGGCGCGGACCGGGGAGCTGTTTTTT,TRBJ2-2,few,TRBV5-1,NA
CASSQVEWMPDTQYF,TGCGCCAGCAGCCAAGTGGAATGGATGCCGGATACGCAGTATTTT,TRBJ2-3,NA,TRBV4-1,NA
CSETEPDRGDEQFF,TGCAGCGAGACCGAACCGGACAGGGGTGATGAGCAGTTCTTC,TRBJ2-1,few,TRBV29-1,TRBD1
CSVEMPGLAGRSQETQYF,TGCAGCGTTGAAATGCCGGGACTAGCGGGACGATCCCAAGAGACCCAGTACTTC,TRBJ2-5,NA,TRBV29-1,TRBD2
CASSLALRLAKDGELFF,TGTGCCAGCAGCTTAGCGCTGAGACTAGCGAAGGACGGGGAGCTGTTTTTT,TRBJ2-2,few,TRBV7-6,TRBD2
CASRTRGSDTQYF,TGCGCCAGCAGAACCCGCGGGTCGGATACGCAGTATTTT,TRBJ2-3,few,TRBV5-1,NA
CASSSDGSYEQYF,TGTGCCAGCAGCTCGGACGGGTCCTACGAGCAGTACTTC,TRBJ2-7,many,TRBV27,NA
CASSYLDGQPQHF,TGTGCCAGCAGTTACTTGGACGGACAGCCCCAGCATTTT,TRBJ1-5,many,TRBV27,NA
CASSPGGGANTGELFF,TGTGCCAGCAGCCCCGGGGGGGGGGCGAACACCGGGGAGCTGTTTTTT,TRBJ2-2,NA,TRBV3-1,TRBD2
CASSSGYLNTQYF,TGTGCCAGCAGCTCGGGCTATTTAAATACGCAGTATTTT,TRBJ2-3,few,TRBV7-6,NA
CASSPRTGLNTEAFF,TGTGCCAGCAGCCCACGGACGGGGCTGAACACTGAAGCTTTCTTT,TRBJ1-1,few,TRBV4-2,NA
CASSQDGTGGNNEQFF,TGCGCCAGCAGCCAAGATGGGACAGGGGGCAATAATGAGCAGTTCTTC,TRBJ2-1,few,TRBV4-1,TRBD1
CSVEKREGYNEQFF,TGCAGCGTTGAAAAGCGGGAGGGATACAATGAGCAGTTCTTC,TRBJ2-1,many,TRBV29-1,TRBD2
CASSLFRYWTSTDTQYF,TGTGCCAGCAGTTTGTTCCGATATTGGACTAGCACAGATACGCAGTATTTT,TRBJ2-3,NA,TRBV12-3/TRBV12-4,NA
CASIGLAGFYSTGELFF,TGTGCCAGCATAGGGCTAGCGGGCTTCTACTCCACCGGGGAGCTGTTTTTT,TRBJ2-2,NA,TRBV7-9,TRBD2
CASSPGLAAPYNEQFF,TGCGCCAGCAGCCCCGGACTAGCGGCCCCCTACAATGAGCAGTTCTTC,TRBJ2-1,NA,TRBV5-1,TRBD2
CSAAKGDRGYNEQFF,TGCAGTGCTGCCAAAGGGGACAGGGGGTACAATGAGCAGTTCTTC,TRBJ2-1,few,TRBV20-1,TRBD1
CSANSGGINYGYTF,TGCAGTGCTAACTCAGGGGGCATAAACTATGGCTACACCTTC,TRBJ1-2,few,TRBV20-1,TRBD1
CASSLRGSSGELFF,TGCGCCAGCAGCTTGAGGGGTTCCAGCGGGGAGCTGTTTTTT,TRBJ2-2,NA,TRBV5-1,NA
CASSQEGQGVYEQYF,TGTGCCAGCAGCCAAGAGGGGCAGGGGGTCTACGAGCAGTACTTC,TRBJ2-7,few,TRBV4-2,TRBD1
CASSANPQGISSYNEQFF,TGTGCCAGCAGCGCAAACCCACAGGGAATAAGCTCCTACAATGAGCAGTTCTTC,TRBJ2-1,few,TRBV9,NA
CSQLVPASGIYEQYF,TGCAGTCAGTTGGTACCGGCTAGCGGGATCTACGAGCAGTACTTC,TRBJ2-7,NA,TRBV20-1,TRBD2
CASSGFRDLNTEAFF,TGTGCCAGCAGCGGGTTCAGGGACCTGAACACTGAAGCTTTCTTT,TRBJ1-1,many,TRBV4-2,NA
CASNHLRVGEQFF,TGTGCCAGCAATCACCTCAGGGTTGGTGAGCAGTTCTTC,TRBJ2-1,NA,TRBV12-3/TRBV12-4,NA
CASSLDLGLLAYNEQFF,TGTGCCAGCAGCTTAGATCTGGGGCTTCTAGCCTACAATGAGCAGTTCTTC,TRBJ2-1,NA,TRBV11-2,NA
CASSKTGGNEQFF,TGTGCCAGCAGCAAGACAGGGGGCAATGAGCAGTTCTTC,TRBJ2-1,few,TRBV21-1,NA
CSASFMGYTF,TGCAGTGCTAGTTTTATGGGCTACACCTTC,TRBJ1-2,NA,TRBV20-1,NA